This T cell receptor (beta chain) is from a study of blood T cell repertoires in COVID-19. Turning to the study itself: The origin of the acute and convalescent COVID-19 samples was the United States, Italy and Spain. Sources were T cells, B-cell-depleted T cells, or PBMCs; the material itself was cDNA or gDNA.

Per the study methods: Amplification of reference gene primers was used by the study to estimate nucleated cell counts. Clones were sequenced by immunoSEQ multiplex PCR, and TCRdb holds only the in-frame ones, with some missing. V, J and clone size are those of that table, while D and trimming were read from the DNA. The repertoire holds about 160,000 clones, about 80% seen once, with about a fifth in the top ten. V was clipped by 8 bases and J by 5 bases, with 14 bases between them. Germline CDR1 is LNHDA and CDR2 is SQIVND (reference sequence). This CDR3 is built from 13 residues. This chain connects TRBV19 to TRBJ2-3, with a tentative D call TRBD1 (7 bases). Sequenced material: peripheral blood. The source is a woman at least 80 years old with acute or convalescent COVID-19. This chain's CDR3 is CASGAGGIDTQYF. The CDR3 DNA sequence: TGTGCCAGTGGGGCAGGGGGGATAGATACGCAGTATTTT.